The next 11 T cell receptor beta chains were all read from a single sample in a study of response to subunit inactivated influenza vaccine. TCRdb analysed the RT-PCR reads with MiXCR anew, one entry per CDR3 protein. The data hold over 450,000 distinct CDR3 sequences, with over 10% observed a single time. Sequences were derived from PBMCs from blood, sampled 40 to 50 days after vaccination. The origin of the receptors is a man aged 50 or older who received an inactivated influenza vaccine.

This sequence joins TRBV7-8 and TRBJ2-1; 12 bases match TRBD2. Trimming removed 7 bases from V and 7 bases from J; junction bases left unmatched: 11. The CDR3 spans 16 residues. Germline loops: CDR1 SGHVS, CDR2 FQNEAQ. This CDR3 is CASTKPSGGAGNEQFF. The CDR3 DNA reads TGTGCCAGCACCAAACCTAGCGGGGGGGCCGGGAATGAGCAGTTCTTC.

This clonotype was counted between two and nine times. This chain uses TRBV12-3 or TRBV12-4 with TRBJ1-2; D might be TRBD1 (5 bases). Trimming pared 3 bases from V and 4 bases from J, leaving 15 bases between. The CDR3 is 15 amino acids. The chain's CDR3 is CASSLRRRDSYGYTF. The CDR3 nucleotides are TGTGCCAGCAGTTTGCGCCGCAGGGATAGCTATGGCTACACCTTC.

This clonotype was found many times. The chain couples TRBV12-3 or TRBV12-4 to TRBJ1-1; D not certain. The CDR3 runs to 14 residues. Between the trimmed V and J ends, which lost 6 bases and 1 base, there was a span of 12 bases. CDR3 in amino acids: CASRTSAGNTEAFF. The CDR3 DNA follows: TGTGCCAGCAGAACTTCAGCGGGGAACACTGAAGCTTTCTTT.

This clonotype was picked up a small number of times. This chain uses TRBV12-3 or TRBV12-4 with TRBJ1-5; perhaps TRBD1 as D (5 bases). V gave up 3 bases and J gave up 3 bases, with 12 bases separating them. The CDR3 spans 15 residues. This CDR3 is CASSFSQTANQPQHF. The DNA for the CDR3 is TGTGCCAGCAGTTTCTCTCAGACAGCCAATCAGCCCCAGCATTTT.

This clonotype was detected many times. The gene calls are TRBV7-8 and TRBJ2-3; a possible D gene is TRBD2 (5 bases). Trimming shortened V by 2 bases and J by 6 bases, and 15 bases separated the two germline ends. The CDR3 contains 15 residues. CDR1 is SGHVS, CDR2 FQNEAQ, per germline. The CDR3 DNA sequence: TGTGCCAGCAGCTTAAGTCCGGCGGGTGCTGATACGCAGTATTTT. This codes for CASSLSPAGADTQYF.

The rearrangement joins TRBV29-1 to TRBJ2-1; no definite D call. This CDR3 is 16 amino acids long. Per the germline V gene, CDR1 is SQVTM and CDR2 is ANQGSEA. V shed 5 bases and J shed 3 bases, with 20 bases lying between them. The CDR3 DNA is TGCAGCGTTCAAGGGCTGACGGCCGATAACTACAATGAGCAGTTCTTC. Encoded protein: CSVQGLTADNYNEQFF.

This clonotype came up a few times. The chain is built from TRBV5-5 and TRBJ2-3; D is uncertain. Germline V gene sequence: CDR1 SGHKS, CDR2 YYEKEE (reference sequence). This CDR3 has 14 residues. Between the trimmed V and J ends, which lost 0 bases and 6 bases, there was a span of 11 bases. The CDR3: CASSLVPSSDTQYF. The CDR3 DNA follows: TGTGCCAGCAGCTTGGTCCCATCGTCGGATACGCAGTATTTT.

This clonotype was recorded a few times. This chain joins TRBV20-1 and TRBJ2-5, with D possibly matching TRBD2 (5 bases). Germline-derived CDR1 and CDR2 are DFQATT and SNEGSKA (reference sequence). V was shortened by 0 bases and J by 5 bases, with 19 bases between the two germline ends. The CDR3 runs to 16 residues. This CDR3 is CSAREWPGLRRETQYF. CDR3 nucleotides: TGCAGTGCTAGAGAATGGCCAGGCTTACGGAGGGAGACCCAGTACTTC.

V gene TRBV3-1 combines with J gene TRBJ2-7; 9 nucleotides align to TRBD1. The CDR3 loop spans 15 amino acids. Losses at the gene ends were 1 base for V and 2 bases for J; bases not matched to a gene: 3. Germline V gives CDR1 LGHDT, CDR2 YNNKEL (reference sequence). CDR3 sequence: CASSQGGTGTYEQYF. The CDR3 coding sequence is TGTGCCAGCAGCCAAGGAGGGACAGGGACCTACGAGCAGTACTTC.

This clonotype was recorded a few times. The chain carries TRBV24-1 and TRBJ2-1; D is possibly TRBD2 (5 bases). V was clipped by 12 bases and J by 4 bases, with 15 bases between them. CDR1 is KGHDR and CDR2 is SFDVKD in the germline V gene. CDR3 size: 13 residues. The CDR3 bases are TGTGCCCGCGGACTCGGGGATTACAATGAGCAGTTCTTC. It translates to CARGLGDYNEQFF.

The chain uses TRBV12-3 or TRBV12-4 and TRBJ1-6; TRBD1 matches at 10 bases. This CDR3 has 16 amino acids. V gave up 7 bases and J gave up 7 bases; unmatched junction bases: 10. The CDR3 sequence is CASTLRQGAGNSPLHF. CDR3 in DNA: TGTGCCAGCACCCTGAGACAGGGGGCAGGAAATTCACCCCTCCACTTT.